These 15 T cell receptor beta chains share one sample of origin, sequenced in a study of T cells in Graves' hyperthyroidism and ophthalmopathy. TCR beta CDR3 region amplification was performed from RNA transcripts. Initially, a first-round RT-PCR of the TCR CDR3 employed the HTBI primer set. In TCRdb, the multiplex PCR reads were re-called with MiXCR into one record per CDR3 protein. The data hold about 250,000 distinct CDR3 sequences, with approximately 24% observed a single time. Sequencing was done on a sample of blood. Every receptor here comes from a woman between 40 and 50 years old with Graves' ophthalmopathy.

This clonotype was seen many times. The chain joins TRBV11-2 to TRBJ2-2; 13 bases map to TRBD2. This CDR3 contains 16 residues. Looked up from germline, CDR1 is SGHAT and CDR2 is FQNNGV. Trimming took 5 bases from V and 5 from J; bases not matched to a gene: 5. This chain's CDR3 is CASSPRTSGSTGELFF. In nucleotides, the CDR3 is TGTGCCAGCAGCCCGAGGACTAGCGGGAGTACCGGGGAGCTGTTTTTT.

The gene calls are TRBV12-5 and TRBJ1-2, with 9 bases lining up with TRBD1. CDR1 and CDR2 from the germline V gene are LGHNT and FRNRAP. V shed 2 bases, J shed 6 bases, and the junction held 10 bases outside the gene matches. CDR3 length: 16 amino acids. The CDR3, as DNA: TGTGCTAGTGGTTTGCCCTTATTCCGGGACAGGGATGGCTACACCTTC. Translation gives CASGLPLFRDRDGYTF.

This clonotype was detected a few times. V is TRBV30 and J is TRBJ2-5; D is possibly TRBD2 (7 bases). Trimming cost V 3 bases and J 1 base, with 18 bases left between them. The CDR3 covers 16 residues. From germline, CDR1 is GTSNPN and CDR2 SVGIG (reference sequence). CDR3 sequence: CAWSPRGGGLQETQYF. In DNA form, the CDR3 reads TGTGCCTGGAGCCCGAGAGGGGGAGGGCTCCAAGAGACCCAGTACTTC.

This clonotype was detected many times. The chain carries TRBV5-1 and TRBJ2-4, with D perhaps TRBD1 (6 bases). Trimming removed 0 bases at V and 7 bases at J, with 14 bases between. The CDR3 extends over 15 amino acids. Per the germline V gene, CDR1 is SGHRS and CDR2 is YFSETQ. This CDR3 reads CASSLGNRDGNIQYF. The CDR3 DNA reads as TGCGCCAGCAGCTTGGGGAACAGGGATGGGAACATTCAGTACTTC.

This clonotype was found many times. The chain joins TRBV24-1 to TRBJ2-2; D is possibly TRBD1 (6 bases). V was trimmed by 2 bases and J by 3 bases, leaving 12 bases between them. The germline CDR1 and CDR2 sequences are KGHDR and SFDVKD. CDR3 length: 16 amino acids. The CDR3 spells CATSDSRGPYTGELFF. The CDR3 DNA follows: TGTGCCACCAGTGATTCCAGGGGCCCATACACCGGGGAGCTGTTTTTT.

This clonotype was seen repeatedly, ten times or more. The chain recombines TRBV7-6 with TRBJ2-3; D might be TRBD2 (6 bases). V was clipped by 4 bases and J by 7 bases, with 18 bases between them. Germline CDR1 reads SGHVS; CDR2 reads FNYEAQ. This CDR3 comprises 15 residues. CDR3 sequence: CASSSLAGIGNTQYF. For the CDR3, the DNA is TGTGCCAGCAGCTCCCTGGCGGGAATAGGGAATACGCAGTATTTT. Variable domain in full (rest from reference TRBV7-6 and TRBJ2-3): GAGVSQSPRYKVTKRGQDVALRCDPISGHVSLYWYRQALGQGPEFLTYFNYEAQQDKSGLPNDRFSAERPEGSISTLTIQRTEQRDSAMYRCASSSLAGIGNTQYFGPGTRLTVL.

This clonotype was counted at least ten times. This chain connects TRBV2 to TRBJ1-1, with D unresolved. This CDR3 contains 12 residues. The germline CDR1 and CDR2 sequences are SNHLY and FYNNEI. V shed 4 bases and J shed 5 bases, with 8 bases lying between them. The CDR3: CASSGGRTEAFF. Written as DNA, the CDR3 is TGTGCCAGCAGTGGTGGGAGGACTGAAGCTTTCTTT.

V usage is TRBV27 and J usage is TRBJ1-2; TRBD1 matches at 9 bases. The CDR3 loop spans 14 amino acids. V dropped 4 bases and J dropped 1; count of bases not matched to a gene: 1. Germline V lookup: CDR1 MNHEY, CDR2 SMNVEV (reference sequence). The CDR3 bases are TGTGCCAGCAGTTGGGACAGGGATAACTATGGCTACACCTTC. Its protein is CASSWDRDNYGYTF.

CDR3 region: CASSSTTGVSYEQYF. The CDR3 DNA is TGTGCCAGCAGTTCCACAACAGGGGTCTCCTACGAGCAGTACTTC. The V and J genes are TRBV28 and TRBJ2-7, with 7 nucleotides matching TRBD1. Trimming took 4 bases from V and 0 from J; bases not matched to a gene: 6. Germline V gene lookup returns CDR1 MDHEN and CDR2 SYDVKM. The length of the CDR3 is 15 residues.

This clonotype occurred many times. The chain is built from TRBV6-1 and TRBJ1-1; 11 nucleotides line up with TRBD1. V gave up 6 bases and J gave up 10 bases; unmatched junction bases: 7. The length of the CDR3 is 13 residues. Germline V gene lookup returns CDR1 MNHNS and CDR2 SASEGT. This chain's CDR3 is CASSPGTGGRAFF. The CDR3 DNA sequence: TGTGCCAGCAGCCCCGGGACAGGGGGAAGAGCTTTCTTT.

In its sample, this clonotype was seen many times. The chain joins TRBV28 to TRBJ2-7; TRBD1 matches at 7 bases. Germline-derived CDR1 and CDR2 are MDHEN and SYDVKM. J gave up 0 bases and V 5 bases, and 7 bases lay outside the gene matches. This CDR3 contains 15 residues. The CDR3 DNA follows: TGTGCCAGCAGTCTAACCTGGACAGGCTCCTACGAGCAGTACTTC. The encoded protein is CASSLTWTGSYEQYF.

V and J are TRBV19 and TRBJ1-1, with D unresolved. Germline CDR1 LNHDA, CDR2 SQIVND (reference sequence). V lost 3 bases, J lost 3 bases, and 8 bases lay in between. CDR3 size: 13 residues. CDR3 loop: CASSIAGHTEAFF. CDR3 nucleotides: TGTGCCAGTAGTATTGCAGGACACACTGAAGCTTTCTTT.

This clonotype was seen repeatedly, ten times or more. The V and J genes are TRBV6-1 and TRBJ2-3, with 7 bases lining up with TRBD1. In germline, CDR1 is MNHNS, CDR2 SASEGT. The junction had 4 bases not matched to a gene; V was cut back by 4 bases and J by 0 bases. The CDR3 is made up of 15 amino acids. The CDR3 nucleotides read TGTGCCAGCAGTGTGACAGGGATGAGCACAGATACGCAGTATTTT. This translates into CASSVTGMSTDTQYF.

This clonotype was counted many times. The rearrangement joins TRBV6-1 to TRBJ2-7; 8 bases match TRBD2. Germline V gives CDR1 MNHNS, CDR2 SASEGT. The CDR3 length is 14 residues. Trimming took 3 bases from V and 6 from J; bases not matched to a gene: 7. The CDR3 sequence: CASSEGAGVLEQYF. Written as DNA, the CDR3 is TGTGCCAGCAGTGAGGGAGCGGGAGTGCTCGAGCAGTACTTC.

The chain employs TRBV20-1 and TRBJ2-5; 8 bases are shared with TRBD1. Germline loops: CDR1 DFQATT, CDR2 SNEGSKA (reference sequence). The CDR3 covers 12 residues. The J segment lost 5 bases and the V segment lost 8 bases, leaving 7 bases of the junction unmatched. The CDR3 is CSPQGQGETQYF. The CDR3 coding sequence is TGCAGTCCCCAAGGACAGGGCGAGACCCAGTACTTC.